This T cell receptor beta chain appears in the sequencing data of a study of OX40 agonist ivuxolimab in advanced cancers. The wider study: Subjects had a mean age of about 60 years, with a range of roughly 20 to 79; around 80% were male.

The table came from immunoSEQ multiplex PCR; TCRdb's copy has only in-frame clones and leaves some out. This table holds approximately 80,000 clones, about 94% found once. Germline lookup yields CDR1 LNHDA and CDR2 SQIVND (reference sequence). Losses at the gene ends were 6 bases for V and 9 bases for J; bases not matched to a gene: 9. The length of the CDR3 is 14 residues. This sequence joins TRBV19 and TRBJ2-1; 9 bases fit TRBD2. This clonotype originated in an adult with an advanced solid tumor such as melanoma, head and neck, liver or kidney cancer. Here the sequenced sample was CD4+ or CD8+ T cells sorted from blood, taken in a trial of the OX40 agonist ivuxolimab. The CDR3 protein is CASSVVAGVAEQFF. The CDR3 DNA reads TGTGCCAGTAGCGTCGTAGCGGGAGTGGCTGAGCAGTTCTTC.